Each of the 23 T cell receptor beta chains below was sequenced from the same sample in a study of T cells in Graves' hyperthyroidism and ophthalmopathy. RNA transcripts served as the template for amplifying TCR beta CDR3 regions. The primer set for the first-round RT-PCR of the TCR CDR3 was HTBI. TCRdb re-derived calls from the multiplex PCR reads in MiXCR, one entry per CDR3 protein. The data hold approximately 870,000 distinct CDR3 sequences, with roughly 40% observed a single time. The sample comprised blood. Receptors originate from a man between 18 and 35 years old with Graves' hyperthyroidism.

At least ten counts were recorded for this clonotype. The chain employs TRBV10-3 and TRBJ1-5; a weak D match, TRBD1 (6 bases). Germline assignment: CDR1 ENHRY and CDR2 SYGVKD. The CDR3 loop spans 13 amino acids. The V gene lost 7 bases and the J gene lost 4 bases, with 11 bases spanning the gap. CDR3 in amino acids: CAITAGANQPQHF. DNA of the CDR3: TGTGCCATCACGGCAGGGGCAAATCAGCCCCAGCATTTT.

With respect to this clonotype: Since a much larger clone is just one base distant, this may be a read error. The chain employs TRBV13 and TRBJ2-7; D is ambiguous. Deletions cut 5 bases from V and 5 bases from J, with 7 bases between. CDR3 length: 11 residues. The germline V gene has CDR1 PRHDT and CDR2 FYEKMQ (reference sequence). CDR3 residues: CASSRRDEQYF. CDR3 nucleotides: TGTGCCAGCAGCCGACGGGACGAGCAGTACTTC.

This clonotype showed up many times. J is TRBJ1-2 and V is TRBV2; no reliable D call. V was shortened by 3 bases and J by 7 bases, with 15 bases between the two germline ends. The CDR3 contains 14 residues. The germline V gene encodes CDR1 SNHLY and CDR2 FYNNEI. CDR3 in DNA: TGTGCCAGCAGTGATATTGGGCCTCCAGGTGGCTACACCTTC. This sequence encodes CASSDIGPPGGYTF.

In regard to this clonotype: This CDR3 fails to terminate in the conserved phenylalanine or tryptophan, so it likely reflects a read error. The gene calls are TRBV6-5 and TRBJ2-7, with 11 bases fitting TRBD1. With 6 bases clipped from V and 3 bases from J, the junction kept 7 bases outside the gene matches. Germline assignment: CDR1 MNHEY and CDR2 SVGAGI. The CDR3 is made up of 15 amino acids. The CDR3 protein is CASRSSGTGGYEQYL. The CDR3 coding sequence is TGTGCCAGCAGATCCTCCGGGACAGGGGGCTACGAGCAGTACCTC.

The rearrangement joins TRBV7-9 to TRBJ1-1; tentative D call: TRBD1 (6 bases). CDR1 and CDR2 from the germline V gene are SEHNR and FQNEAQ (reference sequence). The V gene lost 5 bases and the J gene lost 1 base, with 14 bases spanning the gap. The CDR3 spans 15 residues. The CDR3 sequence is CASSQEPGQNTEAFF. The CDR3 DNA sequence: TGTGCCAGCAGCCAAGAGCCGGGACAGAACACTGAAGCTTTCTTT.

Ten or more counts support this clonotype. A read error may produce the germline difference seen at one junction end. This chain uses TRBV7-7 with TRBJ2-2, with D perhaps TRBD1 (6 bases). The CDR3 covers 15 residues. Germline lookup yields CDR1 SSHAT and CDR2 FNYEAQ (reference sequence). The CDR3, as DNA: TGTGCTAGCAGCTTAGGGACAAGCAACACCGGGGAGCTGTTTTTT. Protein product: CASSLGTSNTGELFF.

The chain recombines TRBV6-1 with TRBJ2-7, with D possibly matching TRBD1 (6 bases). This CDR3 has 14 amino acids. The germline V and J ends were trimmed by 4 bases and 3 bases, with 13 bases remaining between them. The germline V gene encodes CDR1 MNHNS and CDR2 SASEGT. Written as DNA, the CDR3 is TGTGCCAGCAGTGGGCAGGGGAGAGGCTACGAGCAGTACTTC. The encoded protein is CASSGQGRGYEQYF.

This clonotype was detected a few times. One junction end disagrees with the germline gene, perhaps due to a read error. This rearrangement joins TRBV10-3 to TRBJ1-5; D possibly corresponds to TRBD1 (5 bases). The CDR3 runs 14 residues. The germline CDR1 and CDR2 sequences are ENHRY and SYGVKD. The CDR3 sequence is CASSPDSQNQPQHF. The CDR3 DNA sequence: TGTGCCAGCAGTCCCGACAGCCAGAATCAGCCCCAGCATTTT.

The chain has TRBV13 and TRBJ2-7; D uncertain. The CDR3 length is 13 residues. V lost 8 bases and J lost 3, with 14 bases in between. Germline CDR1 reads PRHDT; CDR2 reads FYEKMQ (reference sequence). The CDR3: CASSAQVVYEQYF. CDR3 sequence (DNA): TGTGCCAGCTCAGCCCAGGTGGTCTACGAGCAGTACTTC.

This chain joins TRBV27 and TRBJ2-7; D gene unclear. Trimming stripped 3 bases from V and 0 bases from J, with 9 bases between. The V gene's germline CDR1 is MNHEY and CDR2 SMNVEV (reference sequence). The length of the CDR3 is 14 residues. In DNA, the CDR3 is TGTGCCAGCAGTTTTCGGAGAAGCTCCTACGAGCAGTACTTC. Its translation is CASSFRRSSYEQYF.

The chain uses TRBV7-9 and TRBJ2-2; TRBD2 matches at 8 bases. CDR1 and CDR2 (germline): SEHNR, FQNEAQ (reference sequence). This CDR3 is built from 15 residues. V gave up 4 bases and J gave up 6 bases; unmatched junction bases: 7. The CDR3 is CASSYTRGGPGELFF. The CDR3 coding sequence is TGTGCCAGCAGCTACACCCGGGGGGGCCCCGGGGAGCTGTTTTTT.

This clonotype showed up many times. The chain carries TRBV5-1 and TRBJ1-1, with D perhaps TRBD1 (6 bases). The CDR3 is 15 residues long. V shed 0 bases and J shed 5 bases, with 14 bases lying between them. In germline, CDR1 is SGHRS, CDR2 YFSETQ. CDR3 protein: CASSLEGDLVTEAFF. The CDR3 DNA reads TGCGCCAGCAGCTTGGAGGGGGACCTCGTGACTGAAGCTTTCTTT.

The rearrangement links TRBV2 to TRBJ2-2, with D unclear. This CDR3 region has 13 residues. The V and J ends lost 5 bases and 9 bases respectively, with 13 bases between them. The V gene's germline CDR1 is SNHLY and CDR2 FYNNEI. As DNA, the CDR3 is TGTGCCAGCAGTTCGGACCTAACCAGGGAGCTGTTTTTT. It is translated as CASSSDLTRELFF.

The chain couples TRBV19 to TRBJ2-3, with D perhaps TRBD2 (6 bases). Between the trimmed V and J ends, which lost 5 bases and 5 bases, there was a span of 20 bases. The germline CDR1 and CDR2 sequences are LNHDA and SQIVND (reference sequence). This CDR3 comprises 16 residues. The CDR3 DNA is TGTGCCAGTAGTTCTCCTAGTGGGGGGACGAGAGATACGCAGTATTTT. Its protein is CASSSPSGGTRDTQYF.

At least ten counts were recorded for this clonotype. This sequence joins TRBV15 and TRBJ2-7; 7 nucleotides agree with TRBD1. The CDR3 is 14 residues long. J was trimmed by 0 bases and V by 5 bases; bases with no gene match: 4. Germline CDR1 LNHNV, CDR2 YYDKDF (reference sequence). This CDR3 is CATSRDSFSYEQYF. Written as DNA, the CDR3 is TGTGCCACCAGCCGGGACAGTTTCTCCTACGAGCAGTACTTC.

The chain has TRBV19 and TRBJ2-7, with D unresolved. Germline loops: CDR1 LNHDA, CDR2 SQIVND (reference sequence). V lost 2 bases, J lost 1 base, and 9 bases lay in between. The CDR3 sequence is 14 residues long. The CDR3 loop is CASSIILHSYEQYF. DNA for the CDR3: TGTGCCAGTAGTATAATTCTACATTCCTACGAGCAGTACTTC.

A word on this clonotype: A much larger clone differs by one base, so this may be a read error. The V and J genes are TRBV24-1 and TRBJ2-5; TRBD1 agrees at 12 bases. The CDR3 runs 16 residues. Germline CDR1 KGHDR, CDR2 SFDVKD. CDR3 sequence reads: CVTSDPGQGAGETQYF. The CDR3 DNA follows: TGTGTCACCAGTGATCCGGGACAGGGGGCCGGAGAGACCCAGTACTTC.

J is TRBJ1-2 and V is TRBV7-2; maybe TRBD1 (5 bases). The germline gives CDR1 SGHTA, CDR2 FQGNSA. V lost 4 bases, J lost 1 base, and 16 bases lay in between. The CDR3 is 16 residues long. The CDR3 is CASSYQGAQSNYGYTF. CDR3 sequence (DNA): TGTGCCAGCAGCTACCAAGGGGCCCAGAGTAACTATGGCTACACCTTC.

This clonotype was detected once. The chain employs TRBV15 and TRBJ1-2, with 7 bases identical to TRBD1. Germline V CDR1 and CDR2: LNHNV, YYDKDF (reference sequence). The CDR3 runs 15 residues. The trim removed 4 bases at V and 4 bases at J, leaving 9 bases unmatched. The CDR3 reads CATSTLPGQIYGYTF. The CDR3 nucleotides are TGTGCCACCAGCACCTTGCCGGGACAGATCTATGGCTACACCTTC.

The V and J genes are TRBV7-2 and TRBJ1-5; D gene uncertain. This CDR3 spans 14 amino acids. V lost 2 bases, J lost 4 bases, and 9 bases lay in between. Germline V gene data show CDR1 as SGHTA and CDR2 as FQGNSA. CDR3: CASSLSRPNQPQHF. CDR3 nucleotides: TGTGCCAGCAGCTTAAGCAGGCCTAATCAGCCCCAGCATTTT.

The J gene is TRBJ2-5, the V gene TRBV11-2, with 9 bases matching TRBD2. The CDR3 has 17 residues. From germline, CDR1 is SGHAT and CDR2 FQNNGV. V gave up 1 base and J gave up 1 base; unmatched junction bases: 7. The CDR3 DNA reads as TGTGCCAGCAGCTTAGCGGGCGGGAGGGACTTCCAAGAGACCCAGTACTTC. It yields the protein CASSLAGGRDFQETQYF.

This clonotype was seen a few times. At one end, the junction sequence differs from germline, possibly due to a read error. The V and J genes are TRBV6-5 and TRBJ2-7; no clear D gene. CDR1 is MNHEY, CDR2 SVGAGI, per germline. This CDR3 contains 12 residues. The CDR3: CACSEGSHEQYF. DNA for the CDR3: TGTGCCTGCAGCGAAGGGTCTCACGAGCAGTACTTC.

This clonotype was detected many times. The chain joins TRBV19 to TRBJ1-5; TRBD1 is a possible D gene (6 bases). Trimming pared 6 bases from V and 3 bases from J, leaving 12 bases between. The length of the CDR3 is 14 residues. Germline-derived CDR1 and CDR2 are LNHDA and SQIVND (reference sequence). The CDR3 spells CASSLTGYNQPQHF. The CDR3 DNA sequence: TGTGCCAGTAGCCTAACAGGGTACAATCAGCCCCAGCATTTT.